This T cell receptor (beta chain) originates from a study of OX40 agonist ivuxolimab in advanced cancers. Study in general: Patients were given ivuxolimab, an antibody that agonizes OX40 (CD134).

Sequencing used immunoSEQ multiplex PCR; TCRdb keeps in-frame clones, though not all of them. The table lists approximately 65,000 clones, approximately 86% of them singletons, with 0.85% to 1.4% in the top ten. Study observations and caveats: Some patients who did not respond also had low normalized T-cell clonal expansion. Clones of CD4+ and CD8+ blood T cells grew by week 6 at doses of 0.1 to 3.0 mg/kg.

About this clone: No antigen is known for it.

After removal of 4 bases from V and 10 bases from J, the junction contained 7 bases not matched to a gene. The V gene's germline CDR1 is LNHDA and CDR2 SQIVND (reference sequence). The CDR3 has 13 amino acids. The clonotype was recovered from an adult with an advanced solid tumor such as melanoma, head and neck, liver or kidney cancer. The rearrangement links TRBV19 to TRBJ2-5, with 9 bases fitting TRBD1. Specimen: CD4+ or CD8+ T cells sorted from blood, collected in a trial of the OX40 agonist ivuxolimab. Here the CDR3 reads CASSTRTGAIQYF. DNA for the CDR3: TGTGCCAGTAGTACCCGGACAGGGGCAATCCAGTACTTC.